The 28 T cell receptor beta chains below were found in one sample sequenced in a study of T cell repertoires in cytomegalovirus infection. Their cognate antigens are unknown. TCRdb reprocessed the reads with MiXCR, giving one entry per CDR3 protein. The data hold around 100,000 distinct CDR3 sequences, with 30% observed a single time. Here the sequenced sample was CD8+ T cells from cultured PBMCs, taken from culture after CMV antigen stimulation. The receptors shown here come from a human donor in good health (CMV status not recorded). Some clones in this sample may be carry-over from other donors' samples.

The chain links TRBV2 to TRBJ2-1; 8 nucleotides agree with TRBD1. Germline values: CDR1 SNHLY, CDR2 FYNNEI. Trimming removed 3 bases from V and 6 bases from J; junction bases left unmatched: 7. CDR3 length: 15 amino acids. CDR3 protein: CASSDPGQGSNEQFF. The CDR3 DNA reads as TGTGCCAGCAGTGATCCCGGACAGGGCTCCAATGAGCAGTTCTTC.

This clonotype occurred a few times. The chain has TRBV12-3 or TRBV12-4 and TRBJ2-7; 7 nucleotides line up with TRBD2. J gave up 6 bases and V 1 base, and 6 bases lay outside the gene matches. The CDR3 covers 14 residues. The CDR3: CASSLGPWEGEQYF. Written as DNA, the CDR3 is TGTGCCAGCAGTTTAGGGCCCTGGGAGGGCGAGCAGTACTTC.

The chain uses TRBV4-1 and TRBJ2-7, with no clear D. V lost 0 bases to trimming and J lost 2 bases, with 5 bases between them. The CDR3 sequence is 13 residues long. The germline V gene encodes CDR1 MGHRA and CDR2 YSYEKL. The CDR3 DNA sequence: TGCGCCAGCAGCCAAGATTTGACCTACGAGCAGTACTTC. Amino acid sequence: CASSQDLTYEQYF.

V and J are TRBV6-1 and TRBJ1-1, with 7 positions matching TRBD1. Trimming at V came to 1 base and at J to 1 base, leaving 6 bases not matched to a gene. Germline V gene lookup returns CDR1 MNHNS and CDR2 SASEGT. The CDR3 length is 16 residues. CDR3 protein: CASSEGEGGWNTEAFF. In DNA form, the CDR3 reads TGTGCCAGCAGTGAAGGCGAAGGGGGCTGGAACACTGAAGCTTTCTTT.

This chain connects TRBV7-2 to TRBJ1-6, with a possible D match to TRBD1 (6 bases). V was shortened by 4 bases and J by 6 bases, with 22 bases between the two germline ends. The CDR3 sequence is 18 residues long. Germline CDR1 SGHTA, CDR2 FQGNSA. The CDR3 nucleotides are TGTGCCAGCAGCTCCCTTTTGGCTCCAGGGGCCAGTAATTCACCCCTCCACTTT. It is translated as CASSSLLAPGASNSPLHF.

This clonotype was recorded a few times. The chain has TRBV27 and TRBJ1-2; a weak D match, TRBD1 (6 bases). CDR1 and CDR2 (germline): MNHEY, SMNVEV (reference sequence). The CDR3 spans 12 residues. V lost 8 bases, J lost 6 bases, and 13 bases lay in between. The DNA for the CDR3 is TGTGCCAGCGCAACAGGGCCCCATGGCTACACCTTC. Encoded protein: CASATGPHGYTF.

This clonotype was counted a single time. V and J are TRBV4-1 and TRBJ2-7, with D perhaps given as TRBD1 or TRBD2 (6 bases each). The V end was cut by 4 bases, the J end by 2 bases, with 15 bases between. The CDR3 contains 15 residues. Germline CDR1 reads MGHRA; CDR2 reads YSYEKL. CDR3 DNA sequence: TGCGCCAGCAGCCGAACGGGGGCGAGCACCTACGAGCAGTACTTC. This encodes CASSRTGASTYEQYF.

The CDR3 DNA follows: TGTGCCACCAGAGGGGTCCCTTACAATGAGCAGTTCTTC. Protein: CATRGVPYNEQFF. The rearrangement joins TRBV6-1 to TRBJ2-1; perhaps D is TRBD1 or TRBD2 (5 bases each). The CDR3 extends over 13 amino acids. Per the germline V gene, CDR1 is MNHNS and CDR2 is SASEGT. V was pared by 10 bases and J by 4 bases, with 14 bases between.

This clonotype was picked up many times. This chain joins TRBV7-2 and TRBJ2-1; D is unclear. Trimming shortened V by 5 bases and J by 10 bases, and 18 bases separated the two germline ends. Germline V gene lookup returns CDR1 SGHTA and CDR2 FQGNSA. The CDR3 runs 14 residues. In DNA form, the CDR3 reads TGTGCCAGCAGCGAATCTGCTTTATTACAAGAGCAGTTCTTC. This codes for CASSESALLQEQFF.

The V and J genes are TRBV6-2 or TRBV6-3 and TRBJ2-7, with 7 bases aligning to TRBD1. V lost 7 bases and J lost 1; bases outside the gene matches: 13. The CDR3 totals 16 residues. Germline assignment: CDR1 MNHEY and CDR2 SVGEGT. Here the CDR3 reads CASIDRAYTPSYEQYF. The CDR3 coding sequence is TGTGCCAGCATTGACAGGGCCTACACACCGTCCTACGAGCAGTACTTC.

A note on this clonotype: A much larger clone differs from this one at a single base, so this may be a read error. The chain employs TRBV27 and TRBJ1-5; D is unresolved. The CDR3 runs to 13 residues. Germline CDR1 MNHEY, CDR2 SMNVEV (reference sequence). Trimming removed 4 bases at V and 1 base at J, with 5 bases between. The CDR3 nucleotides read TGTGCCAGCAGTTACTGGAGCAATCAGCCCCAGCATTTT. Protein sequence: CASSYWSNQPQHF.

The chain uses TRBV4-1 and TRBJ2-3; TRBD2 might be the D (5 bases). Germline-derived CDR1 and CDR2 are MGHRA and YSYEKL. The CDR3 runs 17 residues. V was trimmed by 1 base and J by 2 bases, leaving 16 bases between them. The CDR3 sequence: CASSQVWGDPNTDTQYF. In DNA form, the CDR3 reads TGCGCCAGCAGCCAAGTATGGGGAGACCCAAACACAGATACGCAGTATTTT.

This clonotype was recorded at least ten times. The gene calls are TRBV7-2 and TRBJ1-2; no clear D gene. V was shortened by 0 bases and J by 4 bases, with 15 bases between the two germline ends. CDR3 length: 16 residues. Germline V CDR1 and CDR2: SGHTA, FQGNSA. In nucleotides, the CDR3 is TGTGCCAGCAGCTTAGCAATGCAGCCCACAATCTATGGCTACACCTTC. It translates to CASSLAMQPTIYGYTF. The variable domain in full, with the rest retrieved from reference TRBV7-2 and TRBJ1-2, is GAGVSQSPSNKVTEKGKDVELRCDPISGHTALYWYRQSLGQGLEFLIYFQGNSAPDKSGLPSDRFSAERTGGSVSTLTIQRTQQEDSAVYLCASSLAMQPTIYGYTFGSGTRLTVV.

A few counts support this clonotype. The gene calls are TRBV6-4 and TRBJ2-3; 7 bases are shared with TRBD1. J lost 2 bases, V lost 5 bases, and 7 bases had no gene match. Germline CDR1 and CDR2: MRHNA and SNTAGT. The CDR3 contains 15 residues. The CDR3 region has the DNA TGTGCCAGCAGTTTAACAGGGGTGATCACAGATACGCAGTATTTT. Translation gives CASSLTGVITDTQYF.

This clonotype was observed at least ten times. The chain recombines TRBV6-1 with TRBJ2-3; no firm D call. V dropped 5 bases and J dropped 6 bases, with 18 bases sitting between them. Germline V CDR1 and CDR2: MNHNS, SASEGT. The length of the CDR3 is 15 residues. This CDR3 reads CASSRRNPLGDTQYF. CDR3 in DNA: TGTGCCAGCAGTAGACGAAACCCCCTGGGGGATACGCAGTATTTT.

V usage is TRBV7-7 and J usage is TRBJ2-1; 8 bases are a match to TRBD1. The CDR3 has 13 residues. The germline V gene encodes CDR1 SSHAT and CDR2 FNYEAQ (reference sequence). The CDR3 sequence: CASGQGGSNEQFF. DNA of the CDR3: TGTGCTTCAGGACAGGGAGGCTCCAATGAGCAGTTCTTC.

The J gene is TRBJ2-1, the V gene TRBV19; TRBD2 aligns across 9 bases. The CDR3 has 19 amino acids. CDR1 is LNHDA and CDR2 is SQIVND in the germline V gene (reference sequence). Germline trimming cut 3 bases from V and 0 bases from J; bases unmatched to any gene: 12. The CDR3 DNA follows: TGTGCCAGTAGTATCGGGGCTAGCGGGGCGTTCAGCTCCTACAATGAGCAGTTCTTC. Translation: CASSIGASGAFSSYNEQFF.

This clonotype was seen more than once but under ten times. The chain links TRBV19 to TRBJ2-7; the D is unclear. This CDR3 spans 15 amino acids. Germline V gives CDR1 LNHDA, CDR2 SQIVND (reference sequence). Trimming stripped 3 bases from V and 2 bases from J, with 14 bases between. CDR3: CASSISGSGPYEQYF. The CDR3 DNA is TGTGCCAGTAGTATCTCCGGATCGGGTCCCTACGAGCAGTACTTC.

The chain joins TRBV7-4 to TRBJ1-2, with 9 bases fitting TRBD1. V gave up 4 bases and J gave up 4 bases; unmatched junction bases: 4. The CDR3 runs to 14 residues. CDR1 and CDR2 (germline): SGHVT, SQSDAQ. CDR3 region: CASSSGTGTYGYTF. The CDR3 coding sequence is TGTGCCAGCAGCTCCGGGACAGGGACCTATGGCTACACCTTC.

The rearrangement joins TRBV10-3 to TRBJ1-4, with 11 bases lining up with TRBD1. Germline values: CDR1 ENHRY, CDR2 SYGVKD. The trim removed 1 base at V and 5 bases at J, leaving 6 bases unmatched. CDR3 length equals 17 residues. DNA for the CDR3: TGTGCCATCAGTGAGTTATGGACAGGGGGCGCGAATGAAAAACTGTTTTTT. This translates into CAISELWTGGANEKLFF.

This clonotype was seen a few times. This chain joins TRBV7-9 and TRBJ2-1; D unclear. Deletions cut 6 bases from V and 3 bases from J, with 9 bases between. The CDR3 is 13 amino acids. Germline V gene data show CDR1 as SEHNR and CDR2 as FQNEAQ (reference sequence). The DNA of the CDR3 is TGTGCCAGCAGTTCCCGGCTCTACAATGAGCAGTTCTTC. Protein sequence: CASSSRLYNEQFF.

This clonotype turned up a few times. This chain links TRBV7-2 with TRBJ2-2; possible D gene TRBD1, 5 bases. Germline CDR1 SGHTA, CDR2 FQGNSA. There are 17 residues in the CDR3. V was trimmed by 0 bases and J by 4 bases, leaving 15 bases between them. The CDR3 DNA reads as TGTGCCAGCAGCTTAGCTATCGCGACAGCTGTCACCGGGGAGCTGTTTTTT. It translates to CASSLAIATAVTGELFF. The whole variable domain, filled in from reference TRBV7-2 and TRBJ2-2, reads GAGVSQSPSNKVTEKGKDVELRCDPISGHTALYWYRQSLGQGLEFLIYFQGNSAPDKSGLPSDRFSAERTGGSVSTLTIQRTQQEDSAVYLCASSLAIATAVTGELFFGEGSRLTVL.

This clonotype was detected only a few times. The V call is TRBV27, the J call TRBJ2-3; D is uncertain. Trimming stripped 5 bases from V and 1 base from J, with 19 bases between. The CDR3 runs 17 residues. Germline loops: CDR1 MNHEY, CDR2 SMNVEV (reference sequence). The CDR3 sequence is CASSPLKTRMGTDTQYF. In DNA form, the CDR3 reads TGTGCCAGCAGTCCCCTAAAGACAAGGATGGGCACAGATACGCAGTATTTT.

This clonotype was observed a handful of times. The chain combines TRBV5-4 with TRBJ1-1; TRBD1 matches 10 bases. Germline V gives CDR1 SGHNT, CDR2 YYREEE (reference sequence). J gave up 3 bases and V 4 bases, and 18 bases lay outside the gene matches. The CDR3 has 19 amino acids. CDR3: CASSPAETGGLLGYTEAFF. As DNA, the CDR3 is TGTGCCAGCAGCCCCGCCGAGACAGGGGGCCTCCTGGGGTACACTGAAGCTTTCTTT. Using reference TRBV5-4 and TRBJ1-1 for the parts outside the CDR3, the full variable domain is ETGVTQSPTHLIKTRGQQVTLRCSSQSGHNTVSWYQQALGQGPQFIFQYYREEENGRGNFPPRFSGLQFPNYSSELNVNALELDDSALYLCASSPAETGGLLGYTEAFFGQGTRLTVV.

This clonotype was counted between two and nine times. V usage is TRBV4-1 and J usage is TRBJ2-2; tentative D call: TRBD1 (6 bases). Trimming cost V 4 bases and J 7 bases, with 19 bases left between them. The germline gives CDR1 MGHRA, CDR2 YSYEKL. The CDR3 is made up of 16 amino acids. The CDR3 DNA sequence: TGCGCCAGCAGCCCAGGGGACGTAATCCCCGGCGGGGAGCTGTTTTTT. Amino acid sequence: CASSPGDVIPGGELFF.

This chain uses TRBV4-1 with TRBJ2-3; the D gene is possibly TRBD1 (6 bases). Trimming removed 1 base at V and 2 bases at J, with 16 bases between. CDR1 is MGHRA and CDR2 is YSYEKL in the germline V gene. The CDR3 is made up of 17 amino acids. This chain's CDR3 is CASSQVSPGASTDTQYF. In DNA form, the CDR3 reads TGCGCCAGCAGCCAAGTTTCACCAGGGGCCTCCACAGATACGCAGTATTTT.

The J gene is TRBJ2-1, the V gene TRBV7-9; D might be TRBD1 or TRBD2, each matching 5 bases. CDR3 size: 13 residues. Germline V gene data show CDR1 as SEHNR and CDR2 as FQNEAQ (reference sequence). Deletions cut 5 bases from V and 7 bases from J, with 12 bases between. The CDR3 DNA is TGTGCCAGCAGCCGGGACCCAGGGAATGAGCAGTTCTTC. It translates to CASSRDPGNEQFF. Filled out from reference TRBV7-9 and TRBJ2-1, the complete variable domain reads DTGVSQNPRHKITKRGQNVTFRCDPISEHNRLYWYRQTLGQGPEFLTYFQNEAQLEKSRLLSDRFSAERPKGSFSTLEIQRTEQGDSAMYLCASSRDPGNEQFFGPGTRLTVL.

This clonotype was seen repeatedly, ten times or more. V usage is TRBV7-2 and J usage is TRBJ2-5; D is unresolved. The length of the CDR3 is 15 residues. CDR1 is SGHTA, CDR2 FQGNSA, per germline. V was cut by 1 base and J by 0 bases, with 9 bases left in between. This CDR3 is CASSLGVLYQETQYF. The DNA for the CDR3 is TGTGCCAGCAGCTTAGGGGTTTTATACCAAGAGACCCAGTACTTC.